Detailed here is one T cell receptor (beta chain). This clone showed up just a few times. Its antigen is unknown. No qualities accompany the bases; no much larger clone lies one base away. CDR1 and CDR2, looked up from the germline V gene, are SNHLY and FYNNEI. Trimming removed 6 bases from V and 2 bases from J, leaving 13 bases between the germline ends. The CDR3 numbers 15 residues from cysteine through phenylalanine. This entry keeps only the CDR3 DNA: 45 bases, framed from base 1. TCRbeta CDR3 regions were amplified from genomic DNA using the immunoSEQ Assay, a bias-controlled multiplex PCR. As for the original processing: Within the assay, amplification of reference gene primers was used to estimate how many nucleated cells each sample contained. To quantify the absolute abundance of each unique TCRbeta CDR3 rearrangement, sequence reads were collapsed and filtered. For each sample, productive Simpson clonality was calculated as the square root of Simpson's diversity index over productive rearrangements. TCRdb stores this immuneACCESS table with in-frame sequences only. Part of the clones is absent; in the studies checked, under half of the shortfall reflects unresolved V genes, and no reason is known for the rest. V, J and clone size reflect that table, while D and trimming were determined from the DNA. The sample table contains some 76,000 clones; only one count was recorded for approximately 87% of them. The ten most abundant clones make up around a sixth of the sample.

Whole blood was collected in K2EDTA tubes by collaborating institutions according to the institutions' own protocols. For TCRbeta analysis, collaborator samples were shipped as frozen whole blood, as isolated PBMCs, or as DNA extracted from either sample type. These data are taken from a study of blood T cell repertoires in COVID-19 (dated by TCRdb to the early 2020s). Looking at the study overall: Samples covering the acute and convalescent phases of COVID-19 were provided by collaborators in the United States, Italy and Spain. HLA class I and class II types, where available, came from metadata supplied by the sample provider rather than from assay-based typing. Samples were obtained from the ongoing ImmuneRACE study (first 160 participants) and from approximately 1,200 subjects provided by 6 global collaborators. The prospective study material was composed of cDNA or gDNA derived from T cells, B-cell-depleted T cells, or PBMCs. A de-identified subject ID, COVID-19 status, age in years and sex were almost always included in the sample metadata. Subjects who had been exposed to COVID-19, were actively infected with it, or had recovered from it provided the deeply sampled blood TCRbeta repertoires that made up the dataset. The repertoires were released in a freely available public database intended as a resource for research on the immune response to SARS-CoV-2.

Study-level results and caveats: The amount of clinical and demographic metadata varied by source and participant and was provided uncurated.

Sequenced material: peripheral blood. The V gene is TRBV2 and the J gene is TRBJ2-2, and perhaps TRBD2 as D gene, on 6 matching bases. The sequence came from a man older than 75 in a cohort sampled during active COVID-19. The CDR3 region reads CASRAPGVNTGELFF. The DNA reads TGTGCCAGCAGGGCCCCGGGGGTAAACACCGGGGAGCTGTTTTTT.